The 23 T cell receptor beta chains reported below all come from one sample, sequenced in a study of T-cell memory formation after mild COVID-19. From the 5' RACE reads, TCRdb called clonotypes with MiXCR, one entry per CDR3 protein. This table holds roughly 450,000 distinct CDR3 sequences, 15% to 20% found once. Sequenced: PBMCs or a T cell subset sorted from them (not recorded which). The origin of the receptors is an adult woman who had mild COVID-19 (a few samples of this study predate the infection). Cell type and time point are not known.

There are a few counts of this clonotype. This chain connects TRBV4-2 to TRBJ2-7; D is tentatively TRBD1 or TRBD2 (5 bases each). Germline lookup yields CDR1 LGHNA and CDR2 YNFKEQ. This CDR3 has 16 amino acids. V was trimmed by 0 bases and J by 3 bases, leaving 15 bases between them. CDR3 region: CASSQDRDGLYYEQYF. The CDR3 DNA follows: TGTGCCAGCAGCCAAGACAGGGACGGTTTGTACTACGAGCAGTACTTC.

This clonotype came up a few times. The CDR3: CASRPTGANTGELFF. The CDR3 coding sequence is TGTGCCAGCAGACCCACTGGGGCGAACACCGGGGAGCTGTTTTTT. The chain couples TRBV6-2 or TRBV6-3 to TRBJ2-2; D is undetermined. CDR3 size: 15 residues. V was cut by 6 bases and J by 0 bases, with 11 bases left in between. Germline values: CDR1 MNHEY, CDR2 SVGEGT.

The rearrangement uses TRBV15 and TRBJ2-5, with 11 bases aligning to TRBD2. Germline trimming cut 0 bases from V and 7 bases from J; bases unmatched to any gene: 13. Per germline, CDR1 LNHNV and CDR2 YYDKDF (reference sequence). The CDR3 runs to 18 residues. For the CDR3, the DNA is TGTGCCACCAGCAGAGAGAGGGAACTAGCGGGGGTTCTTGGGACCCAGTACTTC. Protein: CATSRERELAGVLGTQYF.

This clonotype was observed once. The chain carries TRBV5-8 and TRBJ2-2; TRBD1 is a possible D gene (6 bases). The CDR3 covers 13 residues. V was shortened by 3 bases and J by 6 bases, with 9 bases between the two germline ends. In germline, CDR1 is SGHTS, CDR2 YDEGEE. CDR3 nucleotides: TGTGCCAGCAGCTACCACAGGGCCGGGGAGCTGTTTTTT. Its translation: CASSYHRAGELFF.

This clonotype was seen a few times. V usage is TRBV20-1 and J usage is TRBJ2-1; D might be TRBD2 (6 bases). The germline V and J ends were trimmed by 2 bases and 0 bases, with 29 bases remaining between them. The germline CDR1 and CDR2 sequences are DFQATT and SNEGSKA (reference sequence). The CDR3 loop spans 21 amino acids. The DNA of the CDR3 is TGCAGTGCTAGACCCAGGTATAGAGCCTATCGAACGGGAGACTCCTACAATGAGCAGTTCTTC. The encoded protein is CSARPRYRAYRTGDSYNEQFF.

The chain links TRBV11-2 to TRBJ2-3; the D call may be TRBD1 or TRBD2 (5 bases each). The germline V gene has CDR1 SGHAT and CDR2 FQNNGV. CDR3 length: 14 amino acids. The V gene lost 5 bases and the J gene lost 5 bases, with 14 bases spanning the gap. The CDR3 nucleotides are TGTGCCAGCAGCCATCGGGACCCAAGAGATACGCAGTATTTT. This translates into CASSHRDPRDTQYF.

This clonotype turned up a few times. J is TRBJ2-3 and V is TRBV6-1; TRBD2 agrees at 9 bases. This CDR3 has 13 residues. V dropped 8 bases and J dropped 3; count of bases not matched to a gene: 3. Germline CDR1 and CDR2: MNHNS and SASEGT. The CDR3 DNA is TGTGCCAGCGCGGGGGGGCATACAGATACGCAGTATTTT. Amino acids: CASAGGHTDTQYF.

This clonotype was counted at least ten times. This chain links TRBV7-9 with TRBJ1-2; D not resolved. The V end lost 6 bases, the J end lost 2 bases, and 10 bases lay between the germline ends. The length of the CDR3 is 13 residues. Germline CDR1 is SEHNR and CDR2 is FQNEAQ (reference sequence). The CDR3 DNA reads TGTGCCAGCAGTCCAGGAGCCAACTATGGCTACACCTTC. Its translation is CASSPGANYGYTF.

This clonotype came up a few times. The gene calls are TRBV12-3 or TRBV12-4 and TRBJ2-1, with 9 bases aligning to TRBD2. The V gene end was trimmed by 4 bases and the J gene end by 7 bases; junction bases not matched to a gene: 14. This CDR3 is 17 amino acids long. The CDR3 spells CASSSGLANSLGNEQFF. CDR3 DNA sequence: TGTGCCAGCAGTTCCGGACTAGCGAATTCCCTGGGGAATGAGCAGTTCTTC.

This clonotype was picked up a small number of times. This chain links TRBV29-1 with TRBJ2-7; D possibly matches TRBD1 or TRBD2 (5 bases each). V was shortened by 2 bases and J by 1 base, with 12 bases between the two germline ends. The CDR3 contains 14 residues. Germline CDR1 reads SQVTM; CDR2 reads ANQGSEA. The CDR3 sequence is CSVESEGPSYEQYF. The CDR3 DNA sequence: TGCAGCGTTGAATCTGAGGGGCCTTCCTACGAGCAGTACTTC.

The chain has TRBV19 and TRBJ2-3; 13 positions agree with TRBD2. Germline V gene data show CDR1 as LNHDA and CDR2 as SQIVND (reference sequence). The CDR3 runs to 15 residues. The ends lost 7 bases at V and 4 bases at J; junction bases unmatched: 5. In DNA, the CDR3 is TGTGCCAGTAACGGACTAGCGGGAGTGGCAGATACGCAGTATTTT. Translated, it gives CASNGLAGVADTQYF.

This clonotype was picked up a small number of times. The gene calls are TRBV20-1 and TRBJ2-1, with 10 bases fitting TRBD2. Germline V CDR1 and CDR2: DFQATT, SNEGSKA (reference sequence). V lost 2 bases to trimming and J lost 7 bases; unmatched junction nucleotides: 8. The CDR3 totals 15 residues. DNA for the CDR3: TGCAGTGCTAGATATCCGGGACTAGCGTATAATGAGCAGTTCTTC. Amino acid sequence: CSARYPGLAYNEQFF.

Only a few counts were recorded for this clonotype. The chain couples TRBV9 to TRBJ2-5, with a possible D match to TRBD2 (7 bases). This CDR3 contains 15 residues. V lost 4 bases, J lost 4 bases, and 17 bases lay in between. Germline CDR1 and CDR2: SGDLS and YYNGEE. CDR3 protein: CASSSQGGALETQYF. The CDR3 DNA sequence: TGTGCCAGCAGCTCCCAAGGGGGGGCCCTAGAGACCCAGTACTTC.

The rearrangement joins TRBV12-3 or TRBV12-4 to TRBJ2-7; TRBD2 matches 10 bases. Trimming removed 2 bases from V and 0 bases from J; junction bases left unmatched: 4. CDR3 length equals 16 residues. This CDR3 is CASSLSLAGSSYEQYF. The CDR3 bases are TGTGCCAGCAGTTTATCACTAGCGGGGAGCTCCTACGAGCAGTACTTC.

The sample holds many counts of this clonotype. The J gene is TRBJ2-5, the V gene TRBV25-1, with 14 bases lining up with TRBD2. Germline V gene lookup returns CDR1 MGHDK and CDR2 SYGVNS. The CDR3 has 16 amino acids. The junction had 9 bases not matched to a gene; V was cut back by 7 bases and J by 5 bases. DNA of the CDR3: TGTGCCAGCAACCTAGGGACTAGCGGGGGAGGGGAGACCCAGTACTTC. Its translation: CASNLGTSGGGETQYF. Full variable domain (rest looked up from reference TRBV25-1 and TRBJ2-5): EADIYQTPRYLVIGTGKKITLECSQTMGHDKMYWYQQDPGMELHLIHYSYGVNSTEKGDLSSESTVSRIRTEHFPLTLESARPSHTSQYLCASNLGTSGGGETQYFGPGTRLLVL.

This clonotype was seen more than once but under ten times. The J gene is TRBJ1-5, the V gene TRBV29-1; D unresolved. Trimming cost V 4 bases and J 4 bases, with 11 bases left between them. The CDR3 length is 13 residues. Germline CDR1 is SQVTM and CDR2 is ANQGSEA. The CDR3 sequence is CSVAFSPNQPQHF. DNA of the CDR3: TGCAGCGTTGCGTTCTCCCCGAATCAGCCCCAGCATTTT.

In this sample, this clonotype turned up many times. The chain recombines TRBV5-6 with TRBJ2-7; D is ambiguous. V lost 4 bases and J 2 bases, leaving 4 bases between the germline ends. The V gene's germline CDR1 is SGHDT and CDR2 YYEEEE. The CDR3 extends over 11 amino acids. The CDR3 DNA is TGTGCCAGCAGCGACGCCTACGAGCAGTACTTC. Residues: CASSDAYEQYF.

This clonotype was seen more than once but under ten times. This rearrangement joins TRBV2 to TRBJ2-5, with 7 bases aligning to TRBD2. The CDR3 covers 15 residues. With 3 bases clipped from V and 5 bases from J, the junction kept 9 bases outside the gene matches. The germline CDR1 and CDR2 sequences are SNHLY and FYNNEI. CDR3 protein: CASSEERGLGETQYF. The CDR3, as DNA: TGTGCCAGCAGTGAGGAGCGGGGCCTCGGGGAGACCCAGTACTTC.

Only a few counts were recorded for this clonotype. The chain joins TRBV2 to TRBJ1-5; possibly TRBD1 for D (5 bases). The ends were cut back, 3 bases at V and 5 bases at J, with 14 bases in the middle. The CDR3 is 15 residues long. CDR1 and CDR2 (germline): SNHLY, FYNNEI. The CDR3 here is CASSDRGGSDQPQHF. As DNA, the CDR3 is TGTGCCAGCAGTGATCGCGGGGGGTCTGATCAGCCCCAGCATTTT.

CDR3 DNA sequence: TGCGCCAGCAGCACATCCGGGACCAGAGCCCAGTCTGGGGCCAACGTCCTGACTTTC. Translated: CASSTSGTRAQSGANVLTF. The V call is TRBV5-1, the J call TRBJ2-6; D could derive from TRBD1 or TRBD2 (5 bases each). V dropped 4 bases and J dropped 1 base, with 21 bases sitting between them. The CDR3 has 19 residues. Germline V gene lookup returns CDR1 SGHRS and CDR2 YFSETQ.

V is TRBV24-1 and J is TRBJ2-3; 7 bases align to TRBD1. The germline CDR1 and CDR2 sequences are KGHDR and SFDVKD. CDR3 length: 16 amino acids. The trim removed 4 bases at V and 2 bases at J, leaving 8 bases unmatched. The CDR3 nucleotides read TGTGCCACCAGTGACCCGACAGGGCCCCACACAGATACGCAGTATTTT. Translated, it gives CATSDPTGPHTDTQYF.

This chain joins TRBV3-1 and TRBJ1-2; 9 bases align to TRBD1. V lost 3 bases and J lost 7; bases outside the gene matches: 9. There are 15 residues in the CDR3. Germline lookup yields CDR1 LGHDT and CDR2 YNNKEL (reference sequence). CDR3 loop: CASSQETGGAGGYTF. In DNA form, the CDR3 reads TGTGCCAGCAGCCAGGAAACAGGGGGCGCGGGTGGCTACACCTTC.

This clonotype was seen more than once but under ten times. The V gene is TRBV29-1, the J gene TRBJ2-3; TRBD2 matches 10 bases. V lost 3 bases and J lost 1; bases outside the gene matches: 4. The germline CDR1 and CDR2 sequences are SQVTM and ANQGSEA. This CDR3 region has 15 residues. The CDR3 nucleotides read TGCAGCGTTGACACCCTAGCGGGAGGCACAGATACGCAGTATTTT. It yields the protein CSVDTLAGGTDTQYF.